Each of the 14 T cell receptor beta chains below was sequenced from the same sample in a study of T cell responses to AZD1222 COVID-19 vaccine. Assay: immunoSEQ multiplex PCR; the TCRdb copy retains only in-frame clones and omits some. The table lists roughly 100,000 clones, 80% to 90% of them singletons, with approximately 20% in the top ten. Sequenced here: peripheral blood, sampled on day 0 of AZD1222 vaccination. The receptors derive from an adult in good health.

This clone occurred a few times. The chain links TRBV4-1 to TRBJ1-1, with 9 bases aligning to TRBD1. Germline trimming cut 5 bases from V and 6 bases from J; bases unmatched to any gene: 13. The CDR3 loop spans 16 amino acids. From germline, CDR1 is MGHRA and CDR2 YSYEKL. As DNA, the CDR3 is TGCGCCAGCAGCGCGCTTCCGGGACAGGGTTCCTCTGAAGCTTTCTTT. Translating it yields CASSALPGQGSSEAFF.

This sequence joins TRBV7-9 and TRBJ2-5; maybe TRBD1 (6 bases). CDR1 and CDR2 (germline): SEHNR, FQNEAQ (reference sequence). V was clipped by 5 bases and J by 2 bases, with 15 bases between them. CDR3 size: 15 residues. CDR3 bases: TGTGCCAGCAGCCCCCCCCCGGACAGACAAGAGACCCAGTACTTC. As protein: CASSPPPDRQETQYF.

The rearrangement joins TRBV2 to TRBJ2-3, with D hard to call. The CDR3 contains 11 residues. Germline assignment: CDR1 SNHLY and CDR2 FYNNEI. V dropped 3 bases and J dropped 2 bases, with 0 bases sitting between them. Written as DNA, the CDR3 is TGTGCCAGCAGTGACACAGATACGCAGTATTTT. Its protein product is CASSDTDTQYF. The variable domain in full, with the rest retrieved from reference TRBV2 and TRBJ2-3, is EPEVTQTPSHQVTQMGQEVILRCVPISNHLYFYWYRQILGQKVEFLVSFYNNEISEKSEIFDDQFSVERPDGSNFTLKIRSTKLEDSAMYFCASSDTDTQYFGPGTRLTVL.

This chain uses TRBV9 with TRBJ2-7; TRBD1 matches at 10 bases. This CDR3 contains 16 residues. V shed 4 bases and J 5 bases; nucleotides not matched to a gene: 12. In germline, CDR1 is SGDLS, CDR2 YYNGEE. The CDR3 sequence: CASSSFGGTGVDEQYF. Here the CDR3 DNA reads TGTGCCAGCAGCTCCTTTGGGGGGACAGGGGTAGACGAGCAGTACTTC.

V gene TRBV25-1 combines with J gene TRBJ2-7, with a tentative D call TRBD1 (6 bases). With 3 bases removed from V and 5 bases from J, the gap between germline ends came to 11 bases. The CDR3 is 13 amino acids. From germline, CDR1 is MGHDK and CDR2 SYGVNS. This chain's CDR3 is CASSDHRENEQYF. The CDR3 coding sequence is TGTGCCAGCAGTGATCACAGGGAGAACGAGCAGTACTTC.

The rearrangement uses TRBV29-1 and TRBJ1-1; 8 bases line up with TRBD1. Trimming removed 7 bases from V and 7 bases from J; junction bases left unmatched: 8. Per the germline V gene, CDR1 is SQVTM and CDR2 is ANQGSEA. The CDR3 sequence is 12 residues long. CDR3 region: CSAEAGGDEAFF. The CDR3 region has the DNA TGCAGCGCCGAGGCAGGGGGCGATGAAGCTTTCTTT. Combining the CDR3 with reference TRBV29-1 and TRBJ1-1 gives the whole variable domain SAVISQKPSRDICQRGTSLTIQCQVDSQVTMMFWYRQQPGQSLTLIATANQGSEATYESGFVIDKFPISRPNLTFSTLTVSNMSPEDSSIYLCSAEAGGDEAFFGQGTRLTVV.

The rearrangement links TRBV9 to TRBJ1-4; D is unclear. Germline CDR1 is SGDLS and CDR2 is YYNGEE. The CDR3 is 15 residues long. The V end was cut by 0 bases, the J end by 0 bases, with 6 bases between. CDR3 in amino acids: CASSVDSATNEKLFF. As DNA, the CDR3 is TGTGCCAGCAGCGTAGATTCCGCAACTAATGAAAAACTGTTTTTT.

The chain employs TRBV30 and TRBJ1-4; maybe TRBD1 (5 bases). V lost 4 bases, J lost 7 bases, and 13 bases lay in between. Germline CDR1 GTSNPN, CDR2 SVGIG (reference sequence). The CDR3 spans 13 residues. The CDR3 is CAWTGGGGEKLFF. The CDR3 coding sequence is TGTGCCTGGACTGGGGGGGGAGGTGAAAAACTGTTTTTT.

The chain joins TRBV29-1 to TRBJ1-5, with TRBD1 identical over 7 bases. V trimming: 4 bases; J trimming: 6 bases; junction bases outside the gene matches: 9. CDR3 length: 14 amino acids. CDR1 is SQVTM, CDR2 ANQGSEA, per germline. For the CDR3, the DNA is TGCAGCGTTGTCGGCACAGGGGTTGGTCAGCCCCAGCATTTT. It codes for CSVVGTGVGQPQHF.

The chain is built from TRBV6-6 and TRBJ2-7; D may be TRBD1 (6 bases). CDR3 length: 16 amino acids. The V end was cut by 5 bases, the J end by 2 bases, with 19 bases between. Germline V gives CDR1 MNHNY, CDR2 SVGAGI (reference sequence). CDR3 nucleotides: TGTGCCAGCAGTACTACTAGGACAGACAGCGCCTACGAGCAGTACTTC. Its protein is CASSTTRTDSAYEQYF.

V is TRBV27 and J is TRBJ1-5; no firm D call. CDR1 MNHEY and CDR2 SMNVEV come from the germline V gene (reference sequence). The CDR3 is 15 amino acids. Deletions cut 4 bases from V and 0 bases from J, with 10 bases between. CDR3 protein: CASSSLRDSNQPQHF. In nucleotides, the CDR3 is TGTGCCAGCAGTTCCCTGAGGGATAGCAATCAGCCCCAGCATTTT.

The genes are TRBV10-3 and TRBJ1-1; D gene ambiguous. Trimming pared 2 bases from V and 7 bases from J, leaving 11 bases between. CDR1 ENHRY and CDR2 SYGVKD come from the germline V gene. The CDR3 runs to 13 residues. CDR3 loop: CAISERDMGEAFF. The CDR3 nucleotides read TGTGCCATCAGTGAGAGGGATATGGGTGAAGCTTTCTTT.

A single count supports this clone. This chain joins TRBV19 and TRBJ1-6, with D possibly being TRBD1 (5 bases). The CDR3 runs 17 residues. Germline V gene sequence: CDR1 LNHDA, CDR2 SQIVND (reference sequence). V was cut by 7 bases and J by 0 bases, with 16 bases left in between. The CDR3 region is CASTGGGSSSYNSPLHF. CDR3 bases: TGTGCCAGTACCGGGGGAGGGAGCAGCTCCTATAATTCACCCCTCCACTTT.

Concerning this clone: The sample contains more than one DNA sequence encoding this CDR3. This chain joins TRBV27 and TRBJ2-1; 11 bases map to TRBD2. The V segment lost 2 bases and the J segment 4 bases; nucleotides outside the gene matches: 1. The CDR3 spans 15 residues. Germline lookup yields CDR1 MNHEY and CDR2 SMNVEV (reference sequence). This CDR3 reads CASSLGTSGYNEQFF. The CDR3 nucleotides read TGTGCCAGCAGTTTAGGGACTAGCGGTTACAATGAGCAGTTCTTC.